This T cell receptor (beta chain) was sequenced during a study of cytomegalovirus exposure and HLA in healthy donors. Regarding the study as a whole: According to a later analysis, donors in an Asian-associated ancestry cluster reportedly had fewer N-insertions than the 666-donor mean. Most CMV-associated TCR beta chains appeared HLA-restricted in a later analysis.

13 Jbeta primers and 60 Vbeta primers were used for the PCR. Sequencing was performed with immunoSEQ multiplex PCR; in TCRdb, only in-frame clones are kept and a portion is missing. The sample shows 95,000 to 150,000 clones, 80% of them seen only once. V was clipped by 4 bases and J by 3 bases; unmatched bases: 0. The CDR3 contains 12 residues. Germline-derived CDR1 and CDR2 are SGHRS and YFSETQ. For this clone: Antigen: not known.

Specimen: PBMCs. This sequence originates from a female donor in good health and CMV-seropositive. The chain couples TRBV5-1 to TRBJ1-2; 7 bases are a match to TRBD1. The CDR3 is CASSGQDYGYTF. As DNA, the CDR3 is TGCGCCAGCAGCGGACAGGACTATGGCTACACCTTC.